Sequencing of this TCR beta chain was carried out in a study of OX40 agonist ivuxolimab in advanced cancers. Study-wide findings and caveats: Undetermined was the antigen specificity of the expanded peripheral T cells.

Trimming took off 0 bases at V and 5 bases at J, with 6 bases between the two ends. The CDR3 consists of 13 residues. Germline CDR1 is SGHRS and CDR2 is YFSETQ. Some clones are missing from TCRdb's copy, which holds only in-frame ones; the method was immunoSEQ multiplex PCR. The sample has tens of thousands of clones, roughly 90% seen once. This clone appeared once. Its antigen is unknown. The specimen comprised CD4+ or CD8+ T cells sorted from blood, sampled in a trial of the OX40 agonist ivuxolimab. The rearrangement uses TRBV5-1 and TRBJ2-1; no reliable D call. This TCR came from an adult with an advanced solid tumor such as melanoma, head and neck, liver or kidney cancer. CDR3 loop: CASSLVPDNEQFF. In DNA form, the CDR3 reads TGCGCCAGCAGCTTGGTACCCGACAATGAGCAGTTCTTC. Filled out from reference TRBV5-1 and TRBJ2-1, the complete variable domain reads KAGVTQTPRYLIKTRGQQVTLSCSPISGHRSVSWYQQTPGQGLQFLFEYFSETQRNKGNFPGRFSGRQFSNSRSEMNVSTLELGDSALYLCASSLVPDNEQFFGPGTRLTVL.